One and the same sample provided the 11 T cell receptor beta chains below, sequenced in a study of T cells after yellow fever vaccination. TCRdb reprocessed the 5' RACE reads with MiXCR, giving one entry per CDR3 protein. This sample has 200,000 to 300,000 distinct CDR3 sequences, with approximately 6.3% found just once. Sequenced here: CD4+ T cells sorted from PBMCs, sampled on the day of the yellow fever booster vaccination. The receptors stem from a man aged 25 to 45 who received the YFV17D yellow fever vaccine.

This clonotype was seen more than once but under ten times. The chain joins TRBV30 to TRBJ2-3; no clear D. This CDR3 has 12 amino acids. Germline CDR1 is GTSNPN and CDR2 is SVGIG (reference sequence). CDR3 residues: CATSLSTDTQYF. Written as DNA, the CDR3 is TGTGCGACCTCCCTGAGCACAGATACGCAGTATTTT.

This clonotype was picked up a small number of times. The rearrangement links TRBV15 to TRBJ2-2; D remains ambiguous. V dropped 4 bases and J dropped 1 base, with 7 bases sitting between them. Germline lookup yields CDR1 LNHNV and CDR2 YYDKDF (reference sequence). The CDR3 is made up of 14 amino acids. CDR3 region: CATSKSENTGELFF. As DNA, the CDR3 is TGTGCCACCAGCAAATCAGAGAACACCGGGGAGCTGTTTTTT.

This clonotype has a count of ten or more. The chain links TRBV18 to TRBJ1-2; D might be TRBD1 (5 bases). V gave up 3 bases and J gave up 2 bases, with 10 bases separating them. Germline CDR1 KGHSH, CDR2 LQKENI. The CDR3 consists of 14 residues. The chain's CDR3 is CASSPTTENYGYTF. DNA of the CDR3: TGTGCCAGCTCACCGACGACAGAAAACTATGGCTACACCTTC.

The gene calls are TRBV4-2 and TRBJ2-1; 10 positions agree with TRBD2. J gave up 13 bases and V 4 bases, and 25 bases lay outside the gene matches. Germline-derived CDR1 and CDR2 are LGHNA and YNFKEQ. The CDR3 sequence is 19 residues long. The CDR3 protein is CASSRGPLAGPRSAIDQFF. Written as DNA, the CDR3 is TGTGCCAGCAGCCGCGGGCCACTAGCGGGACCTCGATCAGCGATCGATCAGTTCTTC.

This rearrangement joins TRBV4-3 to TRBJ2-5, with TRBD2 matching over 8 bases. The CDR3 covers 17 residues. After removal of 1 base from V and 2 bases from J, the junction contained 9 bases not matched to a gene. Germline assignment: CDR1 LGHNA and CDR2 YSLEER. The CDR3 coding sequence is TGCGCCAGCAGCCAAGGGCCCGCCGGGGGGGGGCAAGAGACCCAGTACTTC. Translating it yields CASSQGPAGGGQETQYF.

This chain joins TRBV10-3 and TRBJ2-2; D uncertain. The CDR3 length is 14 residues. Germline-derived CDR1 and CDR2 are ENHRY and SYGVKD. The V end was cut by 0 bases, the J end by 5 bases, with 7 bases between. The CDR3: CAISESSMTGELFF. In DNA form, the CDR3 reads TGTGCCATCAGTGAGTCGAGTATGACCGGGGAGCTGTTTTTT.

This clonotype has more than one count but fewer than ten. This chain uses TRBV5-1 with TRBJ1-4, with a possible D match to TRBD1 (5 bases). The ends were cut back, 4 bases at V and 8 bases at J, with 12 bases in the middle. CDR1 is SGHRS, CDR2 YFSETQ, per germline. The CDR3 sequence is 13 residues long. The CDR3 nucleotides are TGCGCCAGCAGCGGGGGGACTGCCGAAAAACTGTTTTTT. Residues: CASSGGTAEKLFF.

The chain links TRBV20-1 to TRBJ2-5; 9 positions agree with TRBD1. Germline-derived CDR1 and CDR2 are DFQATT and SNEGSKA (reference sequence). V lost 6 bases to trimming and J lost 2 bases; unmatched junction nucleotides: 7. The CDR3 is made up of 14 amino acids. The CDR3 region is CSATGTGRQETQYF. The CDR3, as DNA: TGCAGTGCCACCGGGACAGGGAGACAAGAGACCCAGTACTTC.

This clonotype was detected many times. The chain links TRBV18 to TRBJ1-2, with D unclear. The CDR3 totals 13 residues. V dropped 1 base and J dropped 3 bases, with 6 bases sitting between them. CDR1 is KGHSH, CDR2 LQKENI, per germline. CDR3 residues: CASSPQRDYGYTF. DNA for the CDR3: TGTGCCAGCTCACCACAACGGGACTATGGCTACACCTTC. The entire variable domain, with the rest obtained from reference TRBV18 and TRBJ1-2, is as follows: NAGVMQNPRHLVRRRGQEARLRCSPMKGHSHVYWYRQLPEEGLKFMVYLQKENIIDESGMPKERFSAEFPKEGPSILRIQQVVRGDSAAYFCASSPQRDYGYTFGSGTRLTVV.

Turning to this clonotype: A junction boundary mismatches the germline segment, possibly from a read error. The gene calls are TRBV7-9 and TRBJ2-2, with 12 bases lining up with TRBD2. The CDR3 is 16 amino acids. Germline V CDR1 and CDR2: SEHNR, FQNEAQ (reference sequence). The CDR3 nucleotides are TGTGCCAGCAGCCGGACTAGCGGGACCAACAACGGGGAGCTGTTTTTT. Protein product: CASSRTSGTNNGELFF.

This clonotype was detected a few times. This CDR3 is CSARDLAGTASYNEQFF. In DNA form, the CDR3 reads TGCAGTGCTAGAGACCTGGCGGGGACAGCGAGTTACAATGAGCAGTTCTTC. This chain uses TRBV20-1 with TRBJ2-1; perhaps TRBD1 as D (7 bases). V shed 0 bases and J shed 4 bases, with 19 bases lying between them. The germline CDR1 and CDR2 sequences are DFQATT and SNEGSKA (reference sequence). The CDR3 has 17 amino acids.